The present T cell receptor (beta chain) was sequenced within a study of T cell changes during pregnancy in multiple sclerosis. Libraries were prepared by immunoSEQ multiplex PCR; TCRdb keeps only in-frame clonotypes and omits some of them. This table holds some 71,000 clones, roughly 94% found once. The length of the CDR3 is 16 residues. V gave up 4 bases and J gave up 4 bases, with 20 bases separating them. The V gene's germline CDR1 is SGHRS and CDR2 YFSETQ. This sample comprised peripheral blood, obtained after pregnancy. The clonotype comes from a female donor with multiple sclerosis, enrolled in a pregnancy study. The chain couples TRBV5-1 to TRBJ1-1; unclear D gene. The DNA for the CDR3 is TGCGCCAGCAGCCCGGGCCTCTCGGGATCAGGCACTGAAGCTTTCTTT. Amino acids: CASSPGLSGSGTEAFF.